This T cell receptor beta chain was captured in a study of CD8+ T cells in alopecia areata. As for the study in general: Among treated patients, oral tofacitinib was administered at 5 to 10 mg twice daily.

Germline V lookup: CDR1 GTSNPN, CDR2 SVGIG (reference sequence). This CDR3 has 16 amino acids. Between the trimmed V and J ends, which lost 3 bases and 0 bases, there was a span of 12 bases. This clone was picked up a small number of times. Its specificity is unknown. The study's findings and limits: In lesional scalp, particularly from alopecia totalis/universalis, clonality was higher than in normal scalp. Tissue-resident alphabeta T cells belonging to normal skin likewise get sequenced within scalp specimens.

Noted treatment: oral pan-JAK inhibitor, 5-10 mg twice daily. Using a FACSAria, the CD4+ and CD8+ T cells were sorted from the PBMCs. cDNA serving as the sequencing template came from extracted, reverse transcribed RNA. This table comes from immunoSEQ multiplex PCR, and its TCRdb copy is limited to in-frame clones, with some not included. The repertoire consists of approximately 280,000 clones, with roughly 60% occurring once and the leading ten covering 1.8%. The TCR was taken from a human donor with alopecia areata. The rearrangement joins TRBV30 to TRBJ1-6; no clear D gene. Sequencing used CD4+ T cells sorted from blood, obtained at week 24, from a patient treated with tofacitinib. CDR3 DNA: TGTGCCTGGAGGCCTCCTCCTAGCTCCTATAATTCACCCCTCCACTTT. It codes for CAWRPPPSSYNSPLHF. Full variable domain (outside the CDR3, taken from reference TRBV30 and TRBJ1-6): SQTIHQWPATLVQPVGSPLSLECTVEGTSNPNLYWYRQAAGRGLQLLFYSVGIGQISSEVPQNLSASRPQDRQFILSSKKLLLSDSGFYLCAWRPPPSSYNSPLHFGNGTRLTVT.